The clone carrying this TCR beta chain was picked up a small number of times. Its matching antigen is unknown. The CDR3 is made up of 15 amino acids. Trimming at V came to 1 base and at J to 0 bases, leaving 3 bases not matched to a gene. The germline gives CDR1 LGHNA, CDR2 YSLEER. The sequenced template was cDNA made from the entire isolated RNA. Assay used: immunoSEQ multiplex PCR; TCRdb lists only in-frame clones, some missing. The sample has hundreds of thousands of clones, approximately 15% seen once. The record originates from a study of beta chain features in type 1 diabetes. About the study: Across all samples, approximately 110,000,000 sorted cells were examined.

Study results and caveats: Shortening of TCRB CDR3s, moderate but significant, appeared in all four CD4+ subsets of Type 1 diabetes patients. TCRB repertoires of naive, central memory and Treg cells appeared more similar among patients than among healthy donors.

The receptor's source is a man aged 25-45 years in good health. The sample was naive CD4+ T cells from blood. The chain uses TRBV4-3 and TRBJ2-7, with 7 nucleotides matching TRBD1. In DNA form, the CDR3 reads TGCGCCAGCAGCCAAGGTCAGGGGGTCTCCTACGAGCAGTACTTC. Encoded protein: CASSQGQGVSYEQYF.